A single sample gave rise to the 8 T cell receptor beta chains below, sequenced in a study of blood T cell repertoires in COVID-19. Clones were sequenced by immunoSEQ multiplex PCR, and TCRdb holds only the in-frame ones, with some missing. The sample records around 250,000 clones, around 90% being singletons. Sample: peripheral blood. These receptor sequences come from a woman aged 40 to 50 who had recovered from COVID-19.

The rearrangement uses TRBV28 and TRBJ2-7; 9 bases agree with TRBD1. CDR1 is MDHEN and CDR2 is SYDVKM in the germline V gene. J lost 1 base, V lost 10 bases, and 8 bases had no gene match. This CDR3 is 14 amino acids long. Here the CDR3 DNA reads TGTGCCACTGCCGGGACAGGGCGATCCTACGAGCAGTACTTC. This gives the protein CATAGTGRSYEQYF.

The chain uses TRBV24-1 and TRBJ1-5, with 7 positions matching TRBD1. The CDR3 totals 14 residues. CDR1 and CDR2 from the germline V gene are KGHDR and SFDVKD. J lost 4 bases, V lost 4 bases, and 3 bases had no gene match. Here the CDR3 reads CATSEGQLNQPQHF. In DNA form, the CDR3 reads TGTGCCACCAGTGAGGGACAGTTAAATCAGCCCCAGCATTTT.

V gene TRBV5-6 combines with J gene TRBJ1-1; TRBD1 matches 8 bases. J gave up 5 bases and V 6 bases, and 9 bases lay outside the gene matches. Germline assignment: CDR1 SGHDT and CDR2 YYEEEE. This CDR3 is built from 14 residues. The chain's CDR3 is CASNSQGEVTEAFF. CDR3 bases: TGTGCCAGCAACTCACAGGGGGAGGTAACTGAAGCTTTCTTT.

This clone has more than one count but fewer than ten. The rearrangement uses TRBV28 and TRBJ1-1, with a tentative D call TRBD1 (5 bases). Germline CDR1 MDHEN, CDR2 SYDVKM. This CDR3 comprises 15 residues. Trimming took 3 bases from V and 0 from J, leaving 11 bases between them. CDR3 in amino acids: CASSLPQTVNTEAFF. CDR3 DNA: TGTGCCAGCAGTTTGCCCCAGACAGTGAACACTGAAGCTTTCTTT.

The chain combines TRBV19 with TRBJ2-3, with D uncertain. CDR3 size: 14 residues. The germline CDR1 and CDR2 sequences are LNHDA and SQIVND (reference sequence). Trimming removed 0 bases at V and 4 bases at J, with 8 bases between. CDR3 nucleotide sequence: TGTGCCAGTAGTATAGATATCCTCGCAGATACGCAGTATTTT. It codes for CASSIDILADTQYF. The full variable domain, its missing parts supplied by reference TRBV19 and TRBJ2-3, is DGGITQSPKYLFRKEGQNVTLSCEQNLNHDAMYWYRQDPGQGLRLIYYSQIVNDFQKGDIAEGYSVSREKKESFPLTVTSAQKNPTAFYLCASSIDILADTQYFGPGTRLTVL.

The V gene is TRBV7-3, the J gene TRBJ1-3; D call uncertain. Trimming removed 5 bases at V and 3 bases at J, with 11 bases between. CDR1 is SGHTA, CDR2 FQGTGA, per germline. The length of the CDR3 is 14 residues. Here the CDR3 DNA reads TGTGCCAGCAGCCGACCCCGGGGTGGAAACACCATATATTTT. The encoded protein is CASSRPRGGNTIYF.

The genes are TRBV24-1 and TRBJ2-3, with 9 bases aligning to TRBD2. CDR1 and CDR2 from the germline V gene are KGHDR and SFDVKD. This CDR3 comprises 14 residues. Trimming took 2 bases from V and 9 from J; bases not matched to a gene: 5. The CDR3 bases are TGTGCCACCAGTGATTACGTAGCGGGAGAAACGCAGTATTTT. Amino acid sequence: CATSDYVAGETQYF.

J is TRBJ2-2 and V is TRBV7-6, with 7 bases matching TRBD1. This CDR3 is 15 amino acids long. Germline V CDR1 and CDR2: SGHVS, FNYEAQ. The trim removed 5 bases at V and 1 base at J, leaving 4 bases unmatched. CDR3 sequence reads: CASSKRTGNTGELFF. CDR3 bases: TGTGCCAGCAGCAAGAGGACAGGGAACACCGGGGAGCTGTTTTTT.